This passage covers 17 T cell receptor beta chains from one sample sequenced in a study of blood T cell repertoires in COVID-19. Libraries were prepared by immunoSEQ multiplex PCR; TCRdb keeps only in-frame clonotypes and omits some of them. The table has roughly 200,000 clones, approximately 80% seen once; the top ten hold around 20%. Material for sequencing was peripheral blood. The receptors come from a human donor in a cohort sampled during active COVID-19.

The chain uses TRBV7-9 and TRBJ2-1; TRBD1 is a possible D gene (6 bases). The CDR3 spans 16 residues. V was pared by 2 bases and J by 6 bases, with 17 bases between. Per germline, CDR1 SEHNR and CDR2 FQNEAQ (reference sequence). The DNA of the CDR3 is TGTGCCAGCAGCTTATCGCGTACAGGGAAATTCAATGAGCAGTTCTTC. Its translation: CASSLSRTGKFNEQFF.

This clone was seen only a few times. The CDR3 nucleotides are TGTGCCAGCAGTGAATTTGGGCCAGAGACCCAGTACTTC. Protein product: CASSEFGPETQYF. This sequence joins TRBV2 and TRBJ2-5; D gene uncertain. V was clipped by 2 bases and J by 4 bases, with 8 bases between them. Germline lookup yields CDR1 SNHLY and CDR2 FYNNEI. This CDR3 has 13 amino acids.

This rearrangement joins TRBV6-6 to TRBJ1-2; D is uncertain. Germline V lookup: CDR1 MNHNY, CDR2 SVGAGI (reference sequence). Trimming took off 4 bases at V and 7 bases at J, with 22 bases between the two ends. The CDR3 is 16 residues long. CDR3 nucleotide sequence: TGTGCCAGCAGTTTCCCCGCGGCAGGAGGTGGAAGTGGCTACACCTTC. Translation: CASSFPAAGGGSGYTF.

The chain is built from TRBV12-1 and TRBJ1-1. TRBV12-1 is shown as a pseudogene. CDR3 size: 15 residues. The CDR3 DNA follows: TGTGCCAGCAGACGGGGCCCTGGGGAGGACACTGAAGCTTTCTTT. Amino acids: CASRRGPGEDTEAFF.

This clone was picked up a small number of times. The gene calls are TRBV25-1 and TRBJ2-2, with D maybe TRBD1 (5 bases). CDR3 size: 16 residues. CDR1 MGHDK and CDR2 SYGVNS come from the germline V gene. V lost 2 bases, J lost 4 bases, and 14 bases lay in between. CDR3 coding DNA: TGTGCCAGCAGTGAAAGCACTGGGGCGGTCACCGGGGAGCTGTTTTTT. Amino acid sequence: CASSESTGAVTGELFF.

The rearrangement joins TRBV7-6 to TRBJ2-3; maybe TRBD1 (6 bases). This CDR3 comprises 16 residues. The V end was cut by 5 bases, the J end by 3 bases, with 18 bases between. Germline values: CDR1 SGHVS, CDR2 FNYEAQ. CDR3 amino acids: CASSKLGGGGTDTQYF. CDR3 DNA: TGTGCCAGCAGCAAACTAGGGGGTGGGGGAACAGATACGCAGTATTTT.

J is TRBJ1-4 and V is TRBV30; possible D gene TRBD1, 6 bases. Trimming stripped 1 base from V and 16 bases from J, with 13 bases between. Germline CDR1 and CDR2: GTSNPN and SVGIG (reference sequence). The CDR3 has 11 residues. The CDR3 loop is CAWSGEGTPFF. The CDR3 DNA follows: TGTGCCTGGAGTGGGGAGGGGACACCGTTTTTT.

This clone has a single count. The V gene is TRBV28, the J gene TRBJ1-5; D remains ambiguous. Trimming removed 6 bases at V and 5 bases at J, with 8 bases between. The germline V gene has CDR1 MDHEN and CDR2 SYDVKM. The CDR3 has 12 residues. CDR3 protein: CASSPIDQPQHF. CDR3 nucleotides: TGTGCCAGCAGCCCAATAGATCAGCCCCAGCATTTT.

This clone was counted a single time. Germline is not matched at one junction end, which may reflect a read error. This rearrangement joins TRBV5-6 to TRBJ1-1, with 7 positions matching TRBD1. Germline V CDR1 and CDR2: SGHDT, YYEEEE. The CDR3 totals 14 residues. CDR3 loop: CASSSTGGQPLAGW. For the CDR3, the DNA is TGTGCCAGCAGCTCCACCGGGGGACAGCCCCTTGCCGGTTGG.

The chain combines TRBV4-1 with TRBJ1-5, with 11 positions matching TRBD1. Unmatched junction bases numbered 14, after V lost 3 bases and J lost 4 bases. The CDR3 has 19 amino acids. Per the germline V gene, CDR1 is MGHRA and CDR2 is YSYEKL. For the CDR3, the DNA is TGCGCCAGCAGCCATCCTCCCCGGGGGACAGGGGGAAATAATCAGCCCCAGCATTTT. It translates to CASSHPPRGTGGNNQPQHF.

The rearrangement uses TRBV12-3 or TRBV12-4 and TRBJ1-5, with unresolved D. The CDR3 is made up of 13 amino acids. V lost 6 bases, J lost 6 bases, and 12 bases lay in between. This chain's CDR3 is CASSPTSGQPQHF. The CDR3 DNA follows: TGTGCCAGCAGCCCAACGTCAGGTCAGCCCCAGCATTTT.

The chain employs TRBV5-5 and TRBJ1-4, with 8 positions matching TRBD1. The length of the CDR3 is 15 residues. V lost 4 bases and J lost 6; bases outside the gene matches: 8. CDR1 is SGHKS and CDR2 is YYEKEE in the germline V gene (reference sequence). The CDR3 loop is CASSRAGQGYEKLFF. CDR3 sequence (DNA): TGTGCCAGCAGCCGGGCCGGACAGGGTTATGAAAAACTGTTTTTT. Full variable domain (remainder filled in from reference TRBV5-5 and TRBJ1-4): DAGVTQSPTHLIKTRGQQVTLRCSPISGHKSVSWYQQVLGQGPQFIFQYYEKEERGRGNFPDRFSARQFPNYSSELNVNALLLGDSALYLCASSRAGQGYEKLFFGSGTQLSVL.

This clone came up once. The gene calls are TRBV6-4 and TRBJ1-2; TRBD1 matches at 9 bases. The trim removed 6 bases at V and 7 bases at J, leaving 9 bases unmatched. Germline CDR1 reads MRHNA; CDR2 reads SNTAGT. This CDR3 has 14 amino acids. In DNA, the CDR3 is TGTGCCAGCAGAGGGGACAGGGAATCTCTTGGCTACACCTTC. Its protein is CASRGDRESLGYTF.

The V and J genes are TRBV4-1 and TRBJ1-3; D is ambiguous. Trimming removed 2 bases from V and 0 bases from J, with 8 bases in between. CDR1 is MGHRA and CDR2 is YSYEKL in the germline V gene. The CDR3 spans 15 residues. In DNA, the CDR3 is TGCGCCAGCAGCCAATCACGGGACTCTGGAAACACCATATATTTT. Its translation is CASSQSRDSGNTIYF.

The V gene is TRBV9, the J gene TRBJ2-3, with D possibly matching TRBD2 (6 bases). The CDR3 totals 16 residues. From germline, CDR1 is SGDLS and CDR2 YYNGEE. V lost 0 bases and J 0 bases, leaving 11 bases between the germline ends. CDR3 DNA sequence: TGTGCCAGCAGCGTAGGGTTTGCGGGGAGCACAGATACGCAGTATTTT. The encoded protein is CASSVGFAGSTDTQYF.

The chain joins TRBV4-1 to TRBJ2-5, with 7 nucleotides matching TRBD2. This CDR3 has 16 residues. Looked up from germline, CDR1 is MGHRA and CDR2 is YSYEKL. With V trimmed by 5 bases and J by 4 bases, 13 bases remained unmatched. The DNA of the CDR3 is TGCGCCAGCAGCAAAGGAACTAGCGTACCCCTAGAGACCCAGTACTTC. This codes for CASSKGTSVPLETQYF.

DNA for the CDR3: TGTGCCAGCAAAAGGGGATCCGCGTACCAAGAGACCCAGTACTTC. This translates into CASKRGSAYQETQYF. The rearrangement uses TRBV9 and TRBJ2-5; a possible D gene is TRBD1 (5 bases). Trimming removed 6 bases at V and 0 bases at J, with 15 bases between. Germline CDR1 reads SGDLS; CDR2 reads YYNGEE. This CDR3 spans 15 amino acids.